Included here is one T cell receptor beta chain sequence, with context. These data belong to a study of human thymus T cells. Libraries were prepared by immunoSEQ multiplex PCR; TCRdb keeps only in-frame clonotypes and omits some of them. This repertoire shows about 44,000 clones, approximately 95% found once; its top ten account for roughly 0.12%. Trimming pared 4 bases from V and 0 bases from J, leaving 14 bases between. The CDR3 totals 17 residues. Looked up from germline, CDR1 is SGDLS and CDR2 is YYNGEE. Only four of the eight donors provided a roughly 0.5-1 mL blood sample. Blood DNA came from all available leukocytes, not a fixed cell number.

The chain employs TRBV9 and TRBJ1-6; a possible D gene is TRBD1 (6 bases). What was sequenced was blood. The TCR originated in a boy under two years old with a congenital heart defect but otherwise immunologically healthy. As DNA, the CDR3 is TGTGCCAGCAGCACCCGACAGGACAGCTCCTATAATTCACCCCTCCACTTT. This gives the protein CASSTRQDSSYNSPLHF.